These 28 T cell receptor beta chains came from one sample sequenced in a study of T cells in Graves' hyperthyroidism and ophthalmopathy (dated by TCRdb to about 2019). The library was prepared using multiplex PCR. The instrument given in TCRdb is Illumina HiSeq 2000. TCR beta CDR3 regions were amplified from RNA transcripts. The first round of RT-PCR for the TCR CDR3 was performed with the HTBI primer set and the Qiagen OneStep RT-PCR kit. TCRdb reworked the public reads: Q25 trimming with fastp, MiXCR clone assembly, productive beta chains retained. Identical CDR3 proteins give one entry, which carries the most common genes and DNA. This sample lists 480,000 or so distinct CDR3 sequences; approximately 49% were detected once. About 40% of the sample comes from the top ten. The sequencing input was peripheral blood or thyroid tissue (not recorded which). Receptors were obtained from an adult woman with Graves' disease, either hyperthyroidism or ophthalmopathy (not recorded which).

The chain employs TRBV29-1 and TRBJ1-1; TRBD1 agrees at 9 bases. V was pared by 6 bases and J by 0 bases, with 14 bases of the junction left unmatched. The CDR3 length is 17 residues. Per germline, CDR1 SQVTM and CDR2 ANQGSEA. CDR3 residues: CSVYILRDRELNTEAFF. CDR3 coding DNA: TGCAGCGTCTACATCCTCCGGGACAGGGAGTTGAACACTGAAGCTTTCTTT.

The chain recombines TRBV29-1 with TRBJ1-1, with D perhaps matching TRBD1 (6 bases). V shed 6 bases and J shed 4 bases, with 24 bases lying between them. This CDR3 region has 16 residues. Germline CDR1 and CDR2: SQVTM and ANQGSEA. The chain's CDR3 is CSVPPSTGKVGTEAFF. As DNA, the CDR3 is TGCAGCGTGCCTCCTAGTACAGGGAAGGTCGGCACTGAAGCTTTCTTT. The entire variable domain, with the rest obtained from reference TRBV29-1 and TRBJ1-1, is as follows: SAVISQKPSRDICQRGTSLTIQCQVDSQVTMMFWYRQQPGQSLTLIATANQGSEATYESGFVIDKFPISRPNLTFSTLTVSNMSPEDSSIYLCSVPPSTGKVGTEAFFGQGTRLTVV.

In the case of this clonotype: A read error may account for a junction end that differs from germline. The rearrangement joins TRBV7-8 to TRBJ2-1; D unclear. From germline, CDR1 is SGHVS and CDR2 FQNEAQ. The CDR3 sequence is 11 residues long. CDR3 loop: CASSGPNQQFF. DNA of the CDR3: TGTGCCAGCAGCGGCCCCAATCAGCAGTTCTTC.

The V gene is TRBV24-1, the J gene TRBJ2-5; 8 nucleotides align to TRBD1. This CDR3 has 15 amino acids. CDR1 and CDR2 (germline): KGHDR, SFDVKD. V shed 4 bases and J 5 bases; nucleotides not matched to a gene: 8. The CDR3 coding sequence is TGTGCCACCAGTGAACCAGGGACAGGCTGGGAGACCCAGTACTTC. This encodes CATSEPGTGWETQYF.

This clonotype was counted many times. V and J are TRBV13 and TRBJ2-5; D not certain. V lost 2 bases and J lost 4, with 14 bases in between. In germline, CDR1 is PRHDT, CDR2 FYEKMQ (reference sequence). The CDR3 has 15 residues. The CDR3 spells CASSLLYALGETQYF. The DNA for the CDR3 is TGTGCCAGCAGCTTACTCTACGCCCTGGGAGAGACCCAGTACTTC.

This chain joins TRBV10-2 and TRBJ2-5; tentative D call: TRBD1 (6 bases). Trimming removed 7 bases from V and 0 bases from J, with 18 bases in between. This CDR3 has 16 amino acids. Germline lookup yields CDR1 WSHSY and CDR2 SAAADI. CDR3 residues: CASTPRDTRYQETQYF. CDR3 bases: TGCGCCAGCACTCCTCGGGACACAAGGTACCAAGAGACCCAGTACTTC.

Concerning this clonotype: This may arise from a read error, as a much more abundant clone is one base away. In DNA, the CDR3 is TGTGCCACCACCGGGCAGGCAACTAATGAAAAACTGGTTTTT. It specifies CATTGQATNEKLVF. The chain carries TRBV2 and TRBJ1-4; D ambiguous. Germline CDR1 and CDR2: SNHLY and FYNNEI. The CDR3 spans 14 residues.

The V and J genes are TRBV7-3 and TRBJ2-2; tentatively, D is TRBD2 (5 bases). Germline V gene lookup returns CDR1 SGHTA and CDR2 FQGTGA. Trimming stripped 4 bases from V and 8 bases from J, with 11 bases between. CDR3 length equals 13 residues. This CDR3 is CASSSGNSGELFF. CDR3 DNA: TGTGCCAGCAGCTCCGGGAACTCTGGGGAGCTGTTTTTT.

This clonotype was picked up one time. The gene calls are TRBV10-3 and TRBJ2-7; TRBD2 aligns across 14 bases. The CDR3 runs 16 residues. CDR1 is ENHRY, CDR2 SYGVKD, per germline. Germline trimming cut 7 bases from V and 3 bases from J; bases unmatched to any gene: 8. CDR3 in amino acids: CAITGTSGSPLYEQYF. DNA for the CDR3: TGTGCCATCACCGGGACTAGCGGGAGCCCCCTCTACGAGCAGTACTTC.

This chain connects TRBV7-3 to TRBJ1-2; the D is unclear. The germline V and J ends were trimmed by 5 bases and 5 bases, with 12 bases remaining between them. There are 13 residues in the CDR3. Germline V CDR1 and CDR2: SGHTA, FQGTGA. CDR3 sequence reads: CASSRLDGYGYTF. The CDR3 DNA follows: TGTGCCAGCAGCCGACTGGACGGGTATGGCTACACCTTC.

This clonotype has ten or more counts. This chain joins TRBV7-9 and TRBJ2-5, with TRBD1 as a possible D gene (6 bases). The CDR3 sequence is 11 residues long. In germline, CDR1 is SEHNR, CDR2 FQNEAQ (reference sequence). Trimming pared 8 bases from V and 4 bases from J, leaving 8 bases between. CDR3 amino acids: CASGRGETQYF. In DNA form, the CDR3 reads TGTGCCAGCGGCAGGGGAGAGACCCAGTACTTC.

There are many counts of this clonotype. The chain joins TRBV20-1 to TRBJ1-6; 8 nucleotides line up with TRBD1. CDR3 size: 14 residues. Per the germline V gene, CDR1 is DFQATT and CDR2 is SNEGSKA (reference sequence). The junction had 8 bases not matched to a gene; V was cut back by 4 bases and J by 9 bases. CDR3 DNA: TGCAGTGCTACCCCGGACAGGGAAGCTTCACCCCTCCACTTT. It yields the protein CSATPDREASPLHF.

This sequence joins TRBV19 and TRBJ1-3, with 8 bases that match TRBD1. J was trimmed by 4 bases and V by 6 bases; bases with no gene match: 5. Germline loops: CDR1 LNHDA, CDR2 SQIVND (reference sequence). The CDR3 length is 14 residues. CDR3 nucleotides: TGTGCCAGTAGCACAGGGGGTATCGGAAACACCATATATTTT. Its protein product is CASSTGGIGNTIYF.

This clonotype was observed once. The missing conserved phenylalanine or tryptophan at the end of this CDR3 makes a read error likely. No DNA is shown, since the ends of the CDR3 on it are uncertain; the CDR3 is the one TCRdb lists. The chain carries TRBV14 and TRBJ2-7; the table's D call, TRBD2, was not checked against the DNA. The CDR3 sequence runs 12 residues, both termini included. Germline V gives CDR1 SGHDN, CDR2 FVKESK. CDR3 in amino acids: CASSHSRDYQNT.

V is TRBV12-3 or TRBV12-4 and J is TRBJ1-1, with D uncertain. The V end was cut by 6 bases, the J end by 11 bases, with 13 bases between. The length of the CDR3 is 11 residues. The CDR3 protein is CASRRNVLAFF. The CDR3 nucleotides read TGTGCCAGCAGGCGCAATGTGTTGGCTTTCTTT.

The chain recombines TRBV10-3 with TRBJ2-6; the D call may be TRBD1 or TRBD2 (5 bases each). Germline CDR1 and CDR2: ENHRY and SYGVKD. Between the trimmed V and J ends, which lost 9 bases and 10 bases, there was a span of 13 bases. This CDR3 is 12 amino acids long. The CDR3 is CAIGLGGNVLTF. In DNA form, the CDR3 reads TGTGCCATAGGCCTTGGGGGAAACGTCCTGACTTTC.

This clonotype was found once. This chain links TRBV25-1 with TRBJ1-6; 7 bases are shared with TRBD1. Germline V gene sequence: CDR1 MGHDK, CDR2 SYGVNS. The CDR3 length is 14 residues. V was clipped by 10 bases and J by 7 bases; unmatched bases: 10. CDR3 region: CATSPDRQNSPLHF. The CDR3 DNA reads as TGTGCCACCTCCCCGGACAGGCAGAATTCACCCCTCCACTTT. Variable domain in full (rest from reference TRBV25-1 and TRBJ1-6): EADIYQTPRYLVIGTGKKITLECSQTMGHDKMYWYQQDPGMELHLIHYSYGVNSTEKGDLSSESTVSRIRTEHFPLTLESARPSHTSQYLCATSPDRQNSPLHFGNGTRLTVT.

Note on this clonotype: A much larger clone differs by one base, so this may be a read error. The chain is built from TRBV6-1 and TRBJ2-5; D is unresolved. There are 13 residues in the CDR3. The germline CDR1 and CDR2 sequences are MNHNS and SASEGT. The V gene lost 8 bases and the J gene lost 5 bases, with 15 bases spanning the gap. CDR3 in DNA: TGTGCCAGCCAGGCCTCTAGTCGGGAGACCCAGTACTTC. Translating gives CASQASSRETQYF.

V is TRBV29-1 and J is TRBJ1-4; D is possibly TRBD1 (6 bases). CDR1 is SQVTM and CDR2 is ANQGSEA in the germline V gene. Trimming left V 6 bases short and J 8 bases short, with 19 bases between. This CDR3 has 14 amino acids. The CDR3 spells CSVAVAGVNEKLFF. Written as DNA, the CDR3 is TGCAGCGTGGCCGTGGCAGGGGTTAACGAAAAACTGTTTTTT.

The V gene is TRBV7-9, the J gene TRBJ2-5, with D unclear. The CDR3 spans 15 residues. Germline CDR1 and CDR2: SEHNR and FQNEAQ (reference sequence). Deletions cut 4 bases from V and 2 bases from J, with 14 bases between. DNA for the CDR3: TGTGCCAGCAGCTCCCTCTCGGCTGGACAAGAGACCCAGTACTTC. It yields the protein CASSSLSAGQETQYF.

The CDR3 bases are TGTGCCAGCAGGGCAACAACAGTTAAGAACACCGGGGAGCTGTTTTTT. It is translated as CASRATTVKNTGELFF. V and J are TRBV25-1 and TRBJ2-2; D is undetermined. The CDR3 sequence is 16 residues long. Trimming pared 6 bases from V and 1 base from J, leaving 15 bases between. The germline V gene encodes CDR1 MGHDK and CDR2 SYGVNS.

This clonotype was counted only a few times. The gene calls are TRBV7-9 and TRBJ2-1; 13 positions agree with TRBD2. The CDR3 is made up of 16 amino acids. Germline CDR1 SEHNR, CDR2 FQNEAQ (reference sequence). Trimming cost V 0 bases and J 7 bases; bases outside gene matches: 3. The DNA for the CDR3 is TGTGCCAGCAGCTTAGCAACTAGCGGGAGGGGTAATGAGCAGTTCTTC. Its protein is CASSLATSGRGNEQFF.

In DNA form, the CDR3 reads TGCGCCAGCAGCTTGGCCGGGACAGGCCGTAATTCACCCCTCCACTTT. It translates to CASSLAGTGRNSPLHF. J is TRBJ1-6 and V is TRBV5-1, with TRBD1 matching 8 bases. CDR3 length equals 16 residues. The V gene's germline CDR1 is SGHRS and CDR2 YFSETQ. The trim removed 0 bases at V and 6 bases at J, leaving 5 bases unmatched.

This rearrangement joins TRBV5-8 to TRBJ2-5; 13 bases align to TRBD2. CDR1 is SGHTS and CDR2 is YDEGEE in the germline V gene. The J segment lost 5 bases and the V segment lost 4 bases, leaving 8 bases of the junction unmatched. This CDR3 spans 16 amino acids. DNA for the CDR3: TGTGCCAGCAGCACAGGACTAGCGGGAGTAGGGGAGACCCAGTACTTC. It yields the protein CASSTGLAGVGETQYF.

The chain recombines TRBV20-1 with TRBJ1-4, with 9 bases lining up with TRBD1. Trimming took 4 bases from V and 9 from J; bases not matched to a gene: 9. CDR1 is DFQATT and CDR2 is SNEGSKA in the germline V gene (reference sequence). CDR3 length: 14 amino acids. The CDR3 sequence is CSATGGQGRQKLFF. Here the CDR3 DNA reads TGCAGTGCTACCGGGGGACAGGGACGGCAAAAACTGTTTTTT.

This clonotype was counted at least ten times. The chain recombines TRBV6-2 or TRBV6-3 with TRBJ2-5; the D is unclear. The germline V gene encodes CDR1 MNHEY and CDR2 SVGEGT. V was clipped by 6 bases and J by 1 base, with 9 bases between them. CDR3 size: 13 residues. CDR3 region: CASRLDLQETQYF. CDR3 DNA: TGTGCCAGCAGGCTCGATCTCCAAGAGACCCAGTACTTC.

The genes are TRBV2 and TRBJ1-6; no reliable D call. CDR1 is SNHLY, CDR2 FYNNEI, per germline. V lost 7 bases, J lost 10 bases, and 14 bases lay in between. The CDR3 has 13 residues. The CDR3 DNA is TGTGCCAGCATTCCCTCTGCCTCATCACCCCTCCACTTT. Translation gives CASIPSASSPLHF.

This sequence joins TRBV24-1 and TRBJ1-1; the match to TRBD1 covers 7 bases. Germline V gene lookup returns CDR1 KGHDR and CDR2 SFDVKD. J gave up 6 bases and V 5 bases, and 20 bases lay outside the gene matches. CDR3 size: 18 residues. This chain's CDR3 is CATSGGGGTELLRPEAFF. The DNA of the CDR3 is TGTGCCACCAGTGGGGGAGGGGGGACAGAACTTTTGAGACCTGAAGCTTTCTTT.